This passage covers 28 T cell receptor beta chains from one sample sequenced in a study of siplizumab effects on memory and regulatory T cells. Profiling relied on immunoSEQ multiplex PCR, and the TCRdb table lists in-frame clones only, not all of them. The repertoire has 100,000 to 120,000 clones, roughly 89% of them found once; the top ten carry 1.3%. The sample was CD4+ T cells sorted from blood. The receptors stem from a human donor in good health.

This clone was counted at least ten times. V and J are TRBV2 and TRBJ2-7; D may be TRBD1 (7 bases). V was shortened by 5 bases and J by 7 bases, with 21 bases between the two germline ends. The CDR3 runs to 15 residues. Germline V gene data show CDR1 as SNHLY and CDR2 as FYNNEI. The CDR3 nucleotides are TGTGCCAGCAGTCCCACCGACTTACCAGGGGGGGAGCAGTACTTC. Translated, it gives CASSPTDLPGGEQYF.

The chain joins TRBV6-5 to TRBJ1-2; the D gene is possibly TRBD1 (5 bases). The germline gives CDR1 MNHEY, CDR2 SVGAGI. The CDR3 runs 15 residues. The V and J ends lost 0 bases and 2 bases respectively, with 10 bases between them. CDR3 sequence: CASSYSIAGNYGYTF. The CDR3, as DNA: TGTGCCAGCAGTTACTCGATCGCAGGGAACTATGGCTACACCTTC.

This chain joins TRBV11-2 and TRBJ2-7; 9 bases are a match to TRBD2. V gave up 4 bases and J gave up 3 bases; unmatched junction bases: 7. The CDR3 contains 15 residues. Germline V gene lookup returns CDR1 SGHAT and CDR2 FQNNGV. In DNA, the CDR3 is TGTGCCAGCAGCTGGGCCGGGACTAGCATCTACGAGCAGTACTTC. This translates into CASSWAGTSIYEQYF.

CDR3 amino acids: CASSPPGTHGYTF. The CDR3 DNA sequence: TGTGCCAGCTCACCACCAGGGACGCATGGCTACACCTTC. This sequence joins TRBV18 and TRBJ1-2, with D perhaps matching TRBD1 (5 bases). This CDR3 comprises 13 residues. CDR1 is KGHSH, CDR2 LQKENI, per germline. The V end lost 0 bases, the J end lost 6 bases, and 8 bases lay between the germline ends.

CDR3 protein: CASSPTDNEQFF. The CDR3 DNA is TGCGCCAGCAGCCCGACGGACAATGAGCAGTTCTTC. The chain carries TRBV5-1 and TRBJ2-1, with unresolved D. Between the trimmed V and J ends, which lost 4 bases and 5 bases, there was a span of 7 bases. There are 12 residues in the CDR3. CDR1 is SGHRS, CDR2 YFSETQ, per germline.

The chain joins TRBV5-1 to TRBJ2-5; a possible D gene is TRBD2 (5 bases). The CDR3 totals 12 residues. The ends were cut back, 6 bases at V and 1 base at J, with 7 bases in the middle. CDR1 is SGHRS, CDR2 YFSETQ, per germline. The CDR3 is CASTGIQETQYF. The CDR3 nucleotides are TGCGCCAGCACCGGGATCCAAGAGACCCAGTACTTC.

This chain links TRBV6-1 with TRBJ1-1, with 8 bases lining up with TRBD1. J lost 0 bases, V lost 4 bases, and 4 bases had no gene match. Looked up from germline, CDR1 is MNHNS and CDR2 is SASEGT. The CDR3 has 15 amino acids. CDR3 DNA sequence: TGTGCCAGCAGTGGTCAGGGGGCCCTGAACACTGAAGCTTTCTTT. It is translated as CASSGQGALNTEAFF.

The rearrangement joins TRBV2 to TRBJ2-1; TRBD2 is a possible D gene (6 bases). Trimming removed 4 bases at V and 5 bases at J, with 12 bases between. This CDR3 has 14 residues. Germline CDR1 is SNHLY and CDR2 is FYNNEI. For the CDR3, the DNA is TGTGCCAGCAGTGTTACTAGCTGGAACAATGAGCAGTTCTTC. Protein sequence: CASSVTSWNNEQFF.

The chain is built from TRBV2 and TRBJ2-5; D might be TRBD1 (6 bases). The V gene's germline CDR1 is SNHLY and CDR2 FYNNEI. Trimming took off 8 bases at V and 3 bases at J, with 13 bases between the two ends. The CDR3 is made up of 13 amino acids. The CDR3 reads CASLETGEETQYF. For the CDR3, the DNA is TGTGCCAGCCTCGAGACAGGAGAAGAGACCCAGTACTTC.

CDR3 bases: TGTGCCAGCAGTCGAGAAGCAACTAATGAAAAACTGTTTTTT. It specifies CASSREATNEKLFF. The J gene is TRBJ1-4, the V gene TRBV6-5; no firm D call. The CDR3 extends over 14 amino acids. The germline gives CDR1 MNHEY, CDR2 SVGAGI. Trimming pared 5 bases from V and 0 bases from J, leaving 7 bases between.

The chain uses TRBV6-1 and TRBJ1-2, with 7 bases fitting TRBD1. In germline, CDR1 is MNHNS, CDR2 SASEGT. This CDR3 spans 14 amino acids. Trimming took 2 bases from V and 8 from J; bases not matched to a gene: 8. CDR3 DNA: TGTGCCAGCAGTGAATTAGGGGGAGGGGGCGGCTACACCTTC. As protein: CASSELGGGGGYTF.

V usage is TRBV9 and J usage is TRBJ2-1; D not certain. V lost 3 bases and J 4 bases, leaving 8 bases between the germline ends. Per the germline V gene, CDR1 is SGDLS and CDR2 is YYNGEE. The CDR3 covers 13 residues. CDR3 coding DNA: TGTGCCAGCAGCGCCACCATGTACAATGAGCAGTTCTTC. It is translated as CASSATMYNEQFF. Filled out from reference TRBV9 and TRBJ2-1, the complete variable domain reads DSGVTQTPKHLITATGQRVTLRCSPRSGDLSVYWYQQSLDQGLQFLIQYYNGEERAKGNILERFSAQQFPDLHSELNLSSLELGDSALYFCASSATMYNEQFFGPGTRLTVL.

V and J are TRBV4-1 and TRBJ1-3; 9 bases map to TRBD1. Trimming cost V 2 bases and J 4 bases; bases outside gene matches: 12. CDR3 length equals 18 residues. Germline V gene data show CDR1 as MGHRA and CDR2 as YSYEKL. This chain's CDR3 is CASSQPGQGVARGNTIYF. The CDR3 DNA is TGCGCCAGCAGCCAACCGGGACAGGGAGTGGCGAGAGGAAACACCATATATTTT.

This clone occurred once. This rearrangement joins TRBV6-6 to TRBJ2-7; 13 positions match TRBD2. CDR1 is MNHNY and CDR2 is SVGAGI in the germline V gene (reference sequence). Trimming took 5 bases from V and 6 from J; bases not matched to a gene: 1. This CDR3 spans 13 amino acids. The DNA for the CDR3 is TGTGCCAGCAGTCGGACTAGCGGGGGCGAGCAGTACTTC. Protein product: CASSRTSGGEQYF.

The rearrangement joins TRBV11-2 to TRBJ1-1, with 8 bases identical to TRBD1. The ends lost 2 bases at V and 8 bases at J; junction bases unmatched: 16. Germline lookup yields CDR1 SGHAT and CDR2 FQNNGV. This CDR3 contains 17 residues. CDR3 DNA: TGTGCCAGCAGCTTAAGGCCCGGGACAGGCAGAACAAGAGAAGCTTTCTTT. Encoded protein: CASSLRPGTGRTREAFF.

The CDR3 DNA reads TGTGCCTGGAGTGCCGCCGGGACAGGGGCCAACGTCCTGACTTTC. Its protein product is CAWSAAGTGANVLTF. The chain combines TRBV30 with TRBJ2-6, with D tentatively TRBD1 (6 bases). Germline V gene lookup returns CDR1 GTSNPN and CDR2 SVGIG (reference sequence). This CDR3 is built from 15 residues. The ends were cut back, 1 base at V and 4 bases at J, with 11 bases in the middle.

In DNA form, the CDR3 reads TGCGCCAGCAGTTCACCGGACAGGGTGGTATCCAATGAGCAGTTCTTC. It codes for CASSSPDRVVSNEQFF. The chain has TRBV5-1 and TRBJ2-1, with 8 bases identical to TRBD1. The CDR3 runs 16 residues. The V segment lost 5 bases and the J segment 6 bases; nucleotides outside the gene matches: 13. Looked up from germline, CDR1 is SGHRS and CDR2 is YFSETQ.

The rearrangement joins TRBV11-3 to TRBJ2-2; 11 nucleotides agree with TRBD2. CDR1 is SGHNT, CDR2 YENEEA, per germline. Trimming cost V 1 base and J 5 bases; bases outside gene matches: 0. The CDR3 is made up of 15 amino acids. CDR3 nucleotides: TGTGCCAGCAGCTTAGGACTAGCGGGGACCGGGGAGCTGTTTTTT. The encoded protein is CASSLGLAGTGELFF.

The rearrangement uses TRBV6-5 and TRBJ1-1; no reliable D call. Germline CDR1 MNHEY, CDR2 SVGAGI. The CDR3 consists of 10 residues. V was trimmed by 6 bases and J by 1 base, leaving 0 bases between them. In nucleotides, the CDR3 is TGTGCCAGCAGGAACACTGAAGCTTTCTTT. Translation gives CASRNTEAFF.

The V gene is TRBV29-1, the J gene TRBJ2-7; 7 bases agree with TRBD2. The J segment lost 3 bases and the V segment lost 5 bases, leaving 7 bases of the junction unmatched. Germline values: CDR1 SQVTM, CDR2 ANQGSEA. This CDR3 has 13 amino acids. CDR3 sequence (DNA): TGCAGCGTTTCCCTTAGCGGGTTCTACGAGCAGTACTTC. This codes for CSVSLSGFYEQYF.

The V and J genes are TRBV2 and TRBJ2-7, with D unclear. Germline CDR1 reads SNHLY; CDR2 reads FYNNEI. The V and J ends lost 2 bases and 6 bases respectively, with 8 bases between them. CDR3 size: 12 residues. The CDR3 DNA reads as TGTGCCAGCAGTGAATACAGCTCCGAGCAGTACTTC. It specifies CASSEYSSEQYF. Combining the CDR3 with reference TRBV2 and TRBJ2-7 gives the whole variable domain EPEVTQTPSHQVTQMGQEVILRCVPISNHLYFYWYRQILGQKVEFLVSFYNNEISEKSEIFDDQFSVERPDGSNFTLKIRSTKLEDSAMYFCASSEYSSEQYFGPGTRLTVT.

V and J are TRBV19 and TRBJ2-3; weak D call: TRBD2 (6 bases). The CDR3 covers 15 residues. V was trimmed by 7 bases and J by 5 bases, leaving 19 bases between them. CDR1 LNHDA and CDR2 SQIVND come from the germline V gene (reference sequence). This CDR3 is CASTMGWGGLDTQYF. The CDR3 nucleotides read TGTGCCAGTACCATGGGGTGGGGAGGATTAGATACGCAGTATTTT.

This rearrangement joins TRBV5-4 to TRBJ1-1; possible D gene TRBD1, 6 bases. The V end lost 1 base, the J end lost 5 bases, and 12 bases lay between the germline ends. Germline V gene data show CDR1 as SGHNT and CDR2 as YYREEE (reference sequence). This CDR3 contains 14 residues. In DNA, the CDR3 is TGTGCCAGCAGCTTGTGGGGGGCCCGAACTGAAGCTTTCTTT. It encodes CASSLWGARTEAFF.

V usage is TRBV6-5 and J usage is TRBJ2-1, with 14 bases aligning to TRBD2. Germline lookup yields CDR1 MNHEY and CDR2 SVGAGI. The CDR3 has 15 amino acids. The V segment lost 5 bases and the J segment 9 bases; nucleotides outside the gene matches: 6. In nucleotides, the CDR3 is TGTGCCAGCAGTGGCGGACTAGCGGGAGGCGGTGAGCAGTTCTTC. This gives the protein CASSGGLAGGGEQFF.

This clone was seen a few times. A read error may account for a junction end that differs from germline. The chain couples TRBV7-9 to TRBJ2-3; D possibly corresponds to TRBD1 (5 bases). This CDR3 is 12 amino acids long. The germline CDR1 and CDR2 sequences are SEHNR and FQNEAQ (reference sequence). The CDR3, as DNA: TGTGCCAGCAGCTTAGAGGGGCGGTCCGGGCAATTT. The encoded protein is CASSLEGRSGQF.

The V gene is TRBV15, the J gene TRBJ2-2; 9 bases are a match to TRBD2. The CDR3 has 16 residues. Trimming removed 1 base from V and 7 bases from J; junction bases left unmatched: 7. CDR1 and CDR2 (germline): LNHNV, YYDKDF (reference sequence). The CDR3 is CATSRGGLARDGELFF. CDR3 sequence (DNA): TGTGCCACCAGCAGAGGCGGACTAGCGAGGGACGGGGAGCTGTTTTTT.

This clone was seen a single time. The chain is built from TRBV11-2 and TRBJ2-5; tentatively, D is TRBD2 (6 bases). From germline, CDR1 is SGHAT and CDR2 FQNNGV. The CDR3 contains 13 residues. Trimming pared 5 bases from V and 5 bases from J, leaving 12 bases between. The CDR3 bases are TGTGCCAGCAGCCCGGCAGGGAGGGAGACCCAGTACTTC. Amino acid sequence: CASSPAGRETQYF.

The gene calls are TRBV7-2 and TRBJ2-5; possibly TRBD1 or TRBD2 for D (5 bases each). V shed 4 bases and J shed 3 bases, with 15 bases lying between them. The germline gives CDR1 SGHTA, CDR2 FQGNSA. The CDR3 runs 15 residues. The CDR3 protein is CASSSLGTTKETQYF. CDR3 in DNA: TGTGCCAGCAGCTCTCTGGGGACCACTAAAGAGACCCAGTACTTC.